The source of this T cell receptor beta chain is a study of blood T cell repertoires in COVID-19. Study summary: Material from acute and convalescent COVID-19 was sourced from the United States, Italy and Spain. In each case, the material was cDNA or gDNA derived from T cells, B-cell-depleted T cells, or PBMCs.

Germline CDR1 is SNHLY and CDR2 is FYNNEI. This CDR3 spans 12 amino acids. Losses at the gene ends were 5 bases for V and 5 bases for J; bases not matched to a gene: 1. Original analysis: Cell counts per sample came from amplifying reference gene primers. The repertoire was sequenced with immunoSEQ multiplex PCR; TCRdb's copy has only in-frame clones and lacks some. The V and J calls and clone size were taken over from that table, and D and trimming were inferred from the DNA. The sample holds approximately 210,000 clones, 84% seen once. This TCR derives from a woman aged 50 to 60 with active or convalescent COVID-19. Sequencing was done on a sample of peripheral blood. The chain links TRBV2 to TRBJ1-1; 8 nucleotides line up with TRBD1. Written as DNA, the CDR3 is TGTGCCAGCAGTCGACAGGGGACTGAAGCTTTCTTT. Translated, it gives CASSRQGTEAFF.